This TCR beta chain was recorded in a study of T cells in Graves' hyperthyroidism and ophthalmopathy. Patients aged 18 to 65 had newly diagnosed hyperthyroidism of under 2 months' duration. RNA transcripts were the template for amplifying TCR beta CDR3 regions. TCR CDR3 regions were first amplified by RT-PCR with HTBI primers. TCRdb redid the calling of the multiplex PCR reads with MiXCR, one entry per CDR3 protein. The table lists a few hundred thousand distinct CDR3 sequences, approximately 14% of them singletons. Trimming took 4 bases from V and 5 from J, leaving 16 bases between them. The germline V gene encodes CDR1 SGHRS and CDR2 YFSETQ. The CDR3 totals 14 residues.

The sequencing sample was made of blood. The clonotype was recovered from a woman aged 25 to 39 with Graves' hyperthyroidism. The rearrangement links TRBV5-1 to TRBJ2-7; D is possibly TRBD1 or TRBD2 (6 bases each). This CDR3 is CASSLKGGDHEQYF. CDR3 coding DNA: TGCGCCAGCAGCCTAAAGGGGGGTGACCACGAGCAGTACTTC.